This T cell receptor beta chain was retrieved from a study of shared clonotypes between healthy human individuals. Study results and limitations: Naive subsets generally had larger estimated richness than memory subsets.

The CDR3 covers 17 residues. Germline V gene sequence: CDR1 LNHNV, CDR2 YYDKDF (reference sequence). Trimming pared 1 base from V and 12 bases from J, leaving 25 bases between. On this clone itself: Its antigen remains unidentified.

TCRdb keeps only in-frame clones here, not all; method: immunoSEQ multiplex PCR. Of 2,500,000 or so clones in the sample, approximately 94% were seen once. The chain employs TRBV15 and TRBJ2-1; D may correspond to TRBD1 or TRBD2 (6 bases each). The source material was naive CD4+ T cells from PBMCs. The subset was: CD45RA+ positively selected. The sequence was obtained from a man in his late teens or twenties in good health. Some clones in this sample may be carry-over from other donors' samples. As DNA, the CDR3 is TGTGCCACCAGCAGAGTGTTTCGGACGGGAGTTGGGGGCTGGCAGTTCTTC. It encodes CATSRVFRTGVGGWQFF.